The 15 T cell receptor beta chains given below trace back to one sample, sequenced in a study of CD8 T cells in ankylosing spondylitis. Antigens for these TCRs are unknown. TCRdb analysed the 5' RACE reads with MiXCR anew, one entry per CDR3 protein. The sample consists of about 800,000 distinct CDR3 sequences, about 10% of them appearing once. Study-wide results and limits: Several highly homologous variants made up a TCR beta motif that seemed to typify ankylosing spondylitis blood.

Sequenced: blood, either unsorted or a sorted T cell fraction (not recorded which). The source is a male donor with ankylosing spondylitis.

This clonotype showed up many times. J is TRBJ2-1 and V is TRBV20-1, with 8 bases matching TRBD2. This CDR3 spans 16 amino acids. Germline V CDR1 and CDR2: DFQATT, SNEGSKA (reference sequence). Trimming cost V 0 bases and J 2 bases; bases outside gene matches: 6. CDR3 region: CSARDIGRGAYNEQFF. As DNA, the CDR3 is TGCAGTGCTAGAGATATCGGGCGGGGGGCCTACAATGAGCAGTTCTTC.

The chain has TRBV10-3 and TRBJ2-3, with D maybe TRBD1 (5 bases). This CDR3 region has 12 residues. Trimming shortened V by 9 bases and J by 6 bases, and 13 bases separated the two germline ends. Germline V gene data show CDR1 as ENHRY and CDR2 as SYGVKD. CDR3 DNA sequence: TGTGCCATTTCAGGGAACTCGGATACGCAGTATTTT. Protein product: CAISGNSDTQYF.

The genes are TRBV4-3 and TRBJ1-6, with a weak D call TRBD1 (5 bases). The germline V gene encodes CDR1 LGHNA and CDR2 YSLEER. Trimming left V 4 bases short and J 9 bases short, with 13 bases between. CDR3 size: 14 residues. CDR3 sequence reads: CASSPVRRGSPLHF. The CDR3 nucleotides are TGCGCCAGCAGCCCAGTTCGGAGGGGTTCACCCCTCCACTTT.

This sequence joins TRBV6-2 or TRBV6-3 and TRBJ1-5; D not resolved. The V and J ends lost 2 bases and 10 bases respectively, with 12 bases between them. The CDR3 totals 13 residues. Germline loops: CDR1 MNHEY, CDR2 SVGEGT. The CDR3: CASSYTLPLPQHF. Written as DNA, the CDR3 is TGTGCCAGCAGTTACACCCTCCCATTACCCCAGCATTTT.

This clonotype was picked up a small number of times. This chain joins TRBV27 and TRBJ2-2; D call uncertain. The CDR3 has 18 residues. From germline, CDR1 is MNHEY and CDR2 SMNVEV (reference sequence). V dropped 8 bases and J dropped 2 bases, with 24 bases sitting between them. The CDR3 nucleotides are TGTGCCAGCTCTCTCACCTCAGACGGCCCCTCTAACACCGGGGAGCTGTTTTTT. Amino acid sequence: CASSLTSDGPSNTGELFF.

The chain uses TRBV12-3 or TRBV12-4 and TRBJ2-2; 9 bases are a match to TRBD1. The CDR3 covers 15 residues. V dropped 1 base and J dropped 7; count of bases not matched to a gene: 4. The CDR3 sequence is CASSLGDRVSGELFF. The CDR3 DNA reads as TGTGCCAGCAGTTTAGGGGACAGGGTTAGCGGGGAGCTGTTTTTT.

This chain uses TRBV4-2 with TRBJ1-1; no firm D call. This CDR3 contains 15 residues. Germline V gene sequence: CDR1 LGHNA, CDR2 YNFKEQ. Trimming removed 4 bases from V and 1 base from J, with 13 bases in between. CDR3 in DNA: TGTGCCAGCAGCCCCATCAAGAGGTGGAACACTGAAGCTTTCTTT. Translating it yields CASSPIKRWNTEAFF.

This clonotype was observed a few times. The chain joins TRBV20-1 to TRBJ2-7; no clear D. The CDR3 covers 13 residues. Trimming removed 6 bases at V and 6 bases at J, with 18 bases between. The germline V gene has CDR1 DFQATT and CDR2 SNEGSKA (reference sequence). The CDR3 DNA reads TGCAGTGCCCCTCCGAGGCCGGGTGCCGAGCAGTACTTC. This gives the protein CSAPPRPGAEQYF.

This clonotype has a count of ten or more. CDR3 residues: CASSLFGQGRDTQYF. CDR3 nucleotides: TGCGCCAGCAGCTTGTTCGGACAGGGAAGAGATACGCAGTATTTT. This rearrangement joins TRBV5-1 to TRBJ2-3; 8 nucleotides align to TRBD1. The CDR3 contains 15 residues. CDR1 and CDR2 from the germline V gene are SGHRS and YFSETQ. J was trimmed by 5 bases and V by 1 base; bases with no gene match: 6.

This clonotype was detected only a few times. The chain is built from TRBV7-9 and TRBJ1-1; 7 positions match TRBD1. V lost 6 bases and J lost 7; bases outside the gene matches: 17. The germline gives CDR1 SEHNR, CDR2 FQNEAQ (reference sequence). The CDR3 totals 16 residues. CDR3 sequence (DNA): TGTGCCAGCAGTCGAGCAGGGGGTGATTTTACGTTTGAAGCTTTCTTT. Translated: CASSRAGGDFTFEAFF. The full variable domain, its missing parts supplied by reference TRBV7-9 and TRBJ1-1, is DTGVSQNPRHKITKRGQNVTFRCDPISEHNRLYWYRQTLGQGPEFLTYFQNEAQLEKSRLLSDRFSAERPKGSFSTLEIQRTEQGDSAMYLCASSRAGGDFTFEAFFGQGTRLTVV.

J is TRBJ1-5 and V is TRBV6-2 or TRBV6-3; TRBD1 is a possible D gene (5 bases). Per germline, CDR1 MNHEY and CDR2 SVGEGT. With 6 bases removed from V and 3 bases from J, the gap between germline ends came to 12 bases. The CDR3 loop spans 14 amino acids. Here the CDR3 DNA reads TGTGCCAGCAGCCGCGACAGCTACAATCAGCCCCAGCATTTT. This gives the protein CASSRDSYNQPQHF.

V and J are TRBV12-3 or TRBV12-4 and TRBJ2-5; 8 bases agree with TRBD1. This CDR3 has 15 residues. V lost 2 bases and J lost 5; bases outside the gene matches: 7. The DNA of the CDR3 is TGTGCCAGCAGTTTAAGCCAGGGGGCTTGGGAGACCCAGTACTTC. This sequence encodes CASSLSQGAWETQYF.

CDR3 sequence: CASSRGPINEKLFF. The CDR3 region has the DNA TGTGCCAGCAGCCGCGGGCCAATTAATGAAAAACTGTTTTTT. The J gene is TRBJ1-4, the V gene TRBV7-9, with D hard to call. The CDR3 totals 14 residues. CDR1 and CDR2 from the germline V gene are SEHNR and FQNEAQ (reference sequence). V dropped 5 bases and J dropped 4 bases, with 11 bases sitting between them.

The chain links TRBV29-1 to TRBJ2-5; D is undetermined. The V end lost 1 base, the J end lost 1 base, and 7 bases lay between the germline ends. The CDR3 consists of 13 residues. Germline lookup yields CDR1 SQVTM and CDR2 ANQGSEA. CDR3: CSVEGGSQETQYF. CDR3 DNA sequence: TGCAGCGTTGAAGGAGGTAGCCAAGAGACCCAGTACTTC.

This clonotype occurred a few times. The chain uses TRBV19 and TRBJ2-1, with no clear D. Deletions cut 5 bases from V and 7 bases from J, with 21 bases between. From germline, CDR1 is LNHDA and CDR2 SQIVND (reference sequence). CDR3 length equals 16 residues. CDR3: CASSASRFPPANEQFF. CDR3 DNA: TGTGCCAGTAGTGCCTCCAGGTTCCCCCCGGCGAATGAGCAGTTCTTC.